The present T cell receptor beta chain was sequenced within a study of T cell repertoires in ileal Crohn's disease. Study context: Postoperative therapy was given to about half: roughly 11 thiopurines, fewer than 20 anti-TNF agents. Broader study findings: Compared with non-smokers, active smokers at surgery showed more clonal expansions.

The CDR3 length is 12 residues. V lost 5 bases and J 5 bases, leaving 9 bases between the germline ends. Germline values: CDR1 SGHAT, CDR2 FQNNGV. As regards this clone: Its antigen remains unknown.

The data were produced by immunoSEQ multiplex PCR, yet TCRdb's version contains in-frame clones alone and is incomplete. The data show 4,500 to 6,500 clones, approximately 95% seen once. This sequence was found in an adult with Crohn's disease. The chain employs TRBV11-2 and TRBJ2-5; D is perhaps TRBD2 (6 bases). The sequenced sample consisted of ileal tissue. The CDR3, as DNA: TGTGCCAGCAGCCCAAGCGGGGAGACCCAGTACTTC. Its translation: CASSPSGETQYF.